The entry that follows covers one TCR beta chain sequence. As yet, its antigen is unknown. This CDR3 contains 14 residues. CDR1 is SQVTM, CDR2 ANQGSEA, per germline. V shed 7 bases and J 3 bases; nucleotides not matched to a gene: 6. The data are from a study of shared clonotypes between healthy human individuals. Study-level points and caveats: Memory subsets generally showed smaller estimated richness than naive subsets did.

In the naive CD8 group, cells lacked CD45RO and were positively selected for CCR7, so terminally differentiated effector memory CD45RA+ cells were left out. Here immunoSEQ multiplex PCR was the method, and the copy in TCRdb shows in-frame clones only, minus some. The sample includes over 2 million clones, approximately 94% of them seen just once. The specimen sequenced was naive CD8+ T cells sorted from blood. The clonotype originates from a man aged 18 to 35 in good health. J is TRBJ2-1 and V is TRBV29-1, with 10 bases fitting TRBD2. The CDR3 reads CSAELAGSYNEQFF. The CDR3 DNA is TGCAGCGCCGAACTAGCGGGGAGCTACAATGAGCAGTTCTTC.